A selection of T cell receptor beta chains follows, all from one sample in a study of control samples from healthy donors and cancer patients. The repertoire was sequenced with immunoSEQ multiplex PCR; TCRdb's copy has only in-frame clones and lacks some. In the table there are some 100,000 clones, roughly 84% of which are singletons. The sequenced sample was blood. Source of these receptors: a woman between 45 and 65 years old in good health. Each CDR3 is given with its conserved first and last residue. The order of the fields is J gene, V gene, D gene, clone size, CDR3 DNA, CDR3 protein. A D gene is named only where the DNA matches it firmly. The size entry is marked missing in some rows and otherwise reads once, few, many or a size class.

J gene: TRBJ1-2
V gene: TRBV4-1
D gene: .
clone size: .
CDR3 DNA: TGCGCCAGCAAACGGGAGTCAGGCGCTAACTATGGCTACACCTTC
CDR3 protein: CASKRESGANYGYTF

J gene: TRBJ2-1
V gene: TRBV18
D gene: TRBD2
clone size: .
CDR3 DNA: TGTGCCAGCTCACCAGGGGAAGCGGGAGGGGATGAGCAGTTCTTC
CDR3 protein: CASSPGEAGGDEQFF

J gene: TRBJ2-2
V gene: TRBV30
D gene: TRBD2
clone size: .
CDR3 DNA: TGTGCCTGGGACGGGAGGGCGGTCACCGGGGAGCTGTTTTTT
CDR3 protein: CAWDGRAVTGELFF

J gene: TRBJ1-2
V gene: TRBV7-2
D gene: .
clone size: .
CDR3 DNA: TGTGCCAGCAGCTTAGATGGGGCGCCTTCTAACTATGGCTACACCTTC
CDR3 protein: CASSLDGAPSNYGYTF

J gene: TRBJ1-3
V gene: TRBV15
D gene: TRBD1
clone size: once
CDR3 DNA: TGTGCCACCAGCAGACCCCGACAGGGCGTCTCTGGAAACACCATATATTTT
CDR3 protein: CATSRPRQGVSGNTIYF

J gene: TRBJ1-5
V gene: TRBV4-3
D gene: TRBD1
clone size: .
CDR3 DNA: TGCGCCAGCAGCCAGGAACGTGGGACAGTTTATAGCAATCAGCCCCAGCATTTT
CDR3 protein: CASSQERGTVYSNQPQHF

J gene: TRBJ1-1
V gene: TRBV18
D gene: .
clone size: .
CDR3 DNA: TGTGCCAGCTCATCGACAGCGAACACTGAAGCTTTCTTT
CDR3 protein: CASSSTANTEAFF

J gene: TRBJ2-1
V gene: TRBV25-1
D gene: .
clone size: .
CDR3 DNA: TGTGCCAGCAGTGAAAACCTGCGGGACAGCTCCTACAATGAGCAGTTCTTC
CDR3 protein: CASSENLRDSSYNEQFF

J gene: TRBJ2-3
V gene: TRBV11-2
D gene: .
clone size: .
CDR3 DNA: TGTGCCAGTACTCGGGAGTGGAGCACAGATACGCAGTATTTT
CDR3 protein: CASTREWSTDTQYF

J gene: TRBJ1-1
V gene: TRBV6-1
D gene: .
clone size: .
CDR3 DNA: TGTGCCAGCAGTGAAGCGCTATACAGGCCGAGAATCGAAGCTTTCTTT
CDR3 protein: CASSEALYRPRIEAFF

J gene: TRBJ1-2
V gene: TRBV6-1
D gene: TRBD1
clone size: .
CDR3 DNA: TGTGCCAGCAGTGAAGGGCGACAGGGAAACTATGGCTACACCTTC
CDR3 protein: CASSEGRQGNYGYTF

J gene: TRBJ2-1
V gene: TRBV5-1
D gene: TRBD2
clone size: .
CDR3 DNA: TGCGCCAGCAGCTTAGCGGGAGGTGGGAATGAGCAGTTCTTC
CDR3 protein: CASSLAGGGNEQFF

J gene: TRBJ1-5
V gene: TRBV6-5
D gene: .
clone size: .
CDR3 DNA: TGTGCCACCCGGGGCAGAGACAATCAGCCCCAGCATTTT
CDR3 protein: CATRGRDNQPQHF

J gene: TRBJ1-2
V gene: TRBV5-1
D gene: .
clone size: .
CDR3 DNA: TGCGCCAGCAGCTTGGATAACGGAAACTATGGCTACACCTTC
CDR3 protein: CASSLDNGNYGYTF

J gene: TRBJ2-3
V gene: TRBV7-3
D gene: TRBD2
clone size: .
CDR3 DNA: TGTGCCAGCAGCTCCGAGAGCGGGAGGGCCTGGGATACGCAGTATTTT
CDR3 protein: CASSSESGRAWDTQYF

J gene: TRBJ2-3
V gene: TRBV15
D gene: .
clone size: once
CDR3 DNA: TGTGCCACCAGCAGAGACAATCCGGCCGGAGATACGCAGTATTTT
CDR3 protein: CATSRDNPAGDTQYF

J gene: TRBJ2-1
V gene: TRBV11-2
D gene: TRBD1
clone size: .
CDR3 DNA: TGTGCCAGCAGCCCAGGGGGTGAGCAGTTCTTC
CDR3 protein: CASSPGGEQFF

J gene: TRBJ2-1
V gene: TRBV6-5
D gene: .
clone size: once
CDR3 DNA: TGTGCCAGCAGTTACGACCCGCCGGGAAAAAGGTTCTTC
CDR3 protein: CASSYDPPGKRFF

J gene: TRBJ1-2
V gene: TRBV30
D gene: .
clone size: .
CDR3 DNA: TGTGCCTGGAGGGGTGGCTGGGGTAACTATGGCTACACCTTC
CDR3 protein: CAWRGGWGNYGYTF

J gene: TRBJ2-7
V gene: TRBV7-3
D gene: .
clone size: .
CDR3 DNA: TGTGCCAGCAGCCCCCTGTGGCAGGAGGTTAACGAGCAGTACTTC
CDR3 protein: CASSPLWQEVNEQYF

J gene: TRBJ2-1
V gene: TRBV7-2
D gene: .
clone size: few
CDR3 DNA: TGTGCCAGCAGCTTGGTGGGCCAGGTCACAGGGAATGAGCAGTTCTTC
CDR3 protein: CASSLVGQVTGNEQFF

J gene: TRBJ2-1
V gene: TRBV11-1
D gene: TRBD2
clone size: .
CDR3 DNA: TGTGCCAGCAGTATCCTAGCGGGGGCCCGCGGGGATGAGCAGTTCTTC
CDR3 protein: CASSILAGARGDEQFF

J gene: TRBJ1-1
V gene: TRBV14
D gene: .
clone size: .
CDR3 DNA: TGTGCCAGCAGCCTAAATATCGGGGCCATGAACACTGAAGCTTTCTTT
CDR3 protein: CASSLNIGAMNTEAFF

J gene: TRBJ2-4
V gene: TRBV18
D gene: .
clone size: .
CDR3 DNA: TGTGCCAGCTCACCACCGCAGCCCGGACACAAAAACATTCAGTACTTC
CDR3 protein: CASSPPQPGHKNIQYF

J gene: TRBJ2-3
V gene: TRBV27
D gene: TRBD2
clone size: .
CDR3 DNA: TGTGCCAGCACCCTAGCGGGAGGCTACATCAGCACAGATACGCAGTATTTT
CDR3 protein: CASTLAGGYISTDTQYF

J gene: TRBJ2-1
V gene: TRBV15
D gene: TRBD1
clone size: .
CDR3 DNA: TGTGCCACCAGCAGAGTCCCCTCGGACAGGGGCCTTGAGCAGTTCTTC
CDR3 protein: CATSRVPSDRGLEQFF

J gene: TRBJ1-1
V gene: TRBV6-5
D gene: .
clone size: .
CDR3 DNA: TGTGCCAGCAGACTCCGAACTGAAGCTTTCTTT
CDR3 protein: CASRLRTEAFF

J gene: TRBJ1-4
V gene: TRBV7-3
D gene: .
clone size: .
CDR3 DNA: TGTGCCAGCAGCACAGGGCCTAATGAAAAACTGTTTTTT
CDR3 protein: CASSTGPNEKLFF

J gene: TRBJ2-1
V gene: TRBV5-1
D gene: TRBD2
clone size: .
CDR3 DNA: TGCGCCAGCAGCGAGACTAGCGGGAGACTTACCCACAATGAGCAGTTCTTC
CDR3 protein: CASSETSGRLTHNEQFF

J gene: TRBJ2-5
V gene: TRBV11-2
D gene: .
clone size: .
CDR3 DNA: TGTGCCAGCAGCTTAACGGGAACGAGGGAGACCCAGTACTTC
CDR3 protein: CASSLTGTRETQYF

J gene: TRBJ2-1
V gene: TRBV19
D gene: TRBD1
clone size: .
CDR3 DNA: TGTGCCAGTAGCGGGCAGGGGGTGCACAATGAGCAGTTCTTC
CDR3 protein: CASSGQGVHNEQFF

J gene: TRBJ1-2
V gene: TRBV7-2
D gene: .
clone size: .
CDR3 DNA: TGTGCCAGCAGCTTGGACCCCGAGGGCTATGGCTACACCTTC
CDR3 protein: CASSLDPEGYGYTF

J gene: TRBJ2-7
V gene: TRBV12-3/TRBV12-4
D gene: .
clone size: .
CDR3 DNA: TGTGCCAGCGGTCCGAGCTACGAGCAGTACTTC
CDR3 protein: CASGPSYEQYF

J gene: TRBJ2-2
V gene: TRBV19
D gene: TRBD2
clone size: .
CDR3 DNA: TGTGCCATCCACAGCGGGGTCGGGGAGCTGTTTTTT
CDR3 protein: CAIHSGVGELFF

J gene: TRBJ2-2
V gene: TRBV29-1
D gene: .
clone size: .
CDR3 DNA: TGCAGCGTTGTAAGGGGCCCCGGGGAGCTGTTTTTT
CDR3 protein: CSVVRGPGELFF

J gene: TRBJ1-2
V gene: TRBV27
D gene: TRBD1
clone size: .
CDR3 DNA: TGTGCCAGCAGACGACAGGGGGCAGTCTATGGCTACACCTTC
CDR3 protein: CASRRQGAVYGYTF

J gene: TRBJ1-5
V gene: TRBV5-5
D gene: .
clone size: once
CDR3 DNA: TGTGCCAGCAGCCCGACCGTCTACGAGCCCCAGCATTTT
CDR3 protein: CASSPTVYEPQHF

J gene: TRBJ2-5
V gene: TRBV7-2
D gene: .
clone size: .
CDR3 DNA: TGTGCCAGCAGCACTTCCTCCGGGATGGGAGAGACCCAGTACTTC
CDR3 protein: CASSTSSGMGETQYF

J gene: TRBJ2-4
V gene: TRBV7-2
D gene: TRBD2
clone size: once
CDR3 DNA: TGTGCCAGCACCCTCCAAGCGGGAGTAGCCAAAAACATTCAGTACTTC
CDR3 protein: CASTLQAGVAKNIQYF

J gene: TRBJ1-4
V gene: TRBV18
D gene: .
clone size: .
CDR3 DNA: TGTGCCAGCTCACCGCGGGCCACAGGGAGATCTAATGAAAAACTGTTTTTT
CDR3 protein: CASSPRATGRSNEKLFF

J gene: TRBJ1-1
V gene: TRBV5-1
D gene: .
clone size: .
CDR3 DNA: TGCGCCAGCAGCTTGGGCACATCGAACACTGAAGCTTTCTTT
CDR3 protein: CASSLGTSNTEAFF

J gene: TRBJ1-3
V gene: TRBV3-1/TRBV3-2
D gene: .
clone size: .
CDR3 DNA: TGTGCCAGCACGAAGACCTCTGGAAACACCATATATTTT
CDR3 protein: CASTKTSGNTIYF

J gene: TRBJ2-1
V gene: TRBV15
D gene: .
clone size: .
CDR3 DNA: TGTGCCACCAGCAGAGGACAGGACCCATACAATGAGCAGTTCTTC
CDR3 protein: CATSRGQDPYNEQFF

J gene: TRBJ1-1
V gene: TRBV2
D gene: .
clone size: .
CDR3 DNA: TGTGCCAGCAGTGAAAGCAGAAACACTGAAGCTTTCTTT
CDR3 protein: CASSESRNTEAFF

J gene: TRBJ1-5
V gene: TRBV25-1
D gene: .
clone size: .
CDR3 DNA: TGTGCCAGCAGTGATTCTATGAATCAGCCCCAGCATTTT
CDR3 protein: CASSDSMNQPQHF

J gene: TRBJ1-1
V gene: TRBV6-5
D gene: .
clone size: once
CDR3 DNA: TGTGCCAGCAGTTACTTCGAGGATAACACTGAAGCTTTCTTT
CDR3 protein: CASSYFEDNTEAFF

J gene: TRBJ2-7
V gene: TRBV19
D gene: .
clone size: .
CDR3 DNA: TGTGCCAGTAGTATAGTCGGGGAAGGCCCATACGAGCAGTACTTC
CDR3 protein: CASSIVGEGPYEQYF

J gene: TRBJ2-7
V gene: TRBV7-8
D gene: .
clone size: .
CDR3 DNA: TGTGCCAGCAGCCTGGACTCAGGAAATCGCGAGCAGTACTTC
CDR3 protein: CASSLDSGNREQYF

J gene: TRBJ2-3
V gene: TRBV2
D gene: .
clone size: .
CDR3 DNA: TGTGCCAGCAGTGTTCGGGGTAGCACAGATACGCAGTATTTT
CDR3 protein: CASSVRGSTDTQYF

J gene: TRBJ1-6
V gene: TRBV30
D gene: TRBD1
clone size: .
CDR3 DNA: TGTGCCTGGAACTTGGACAGGGGCAATTCACCCCTCCACTTT
CDR3 protein: CAWNLDRGNSPLHF